The rows below give T cell receptor beta chains drawn from one sample of a study of naive and memory T cell subsets. TCRdb itself ran the UMI-ligation and nested PCR reads through MiXCR, one entry per CDR3 protein. This table has 120,000 to 150,000 distinct CDR3 sequences, 15% to 25% appearing once. Sequencing was done on a sample of naive CD8+ T cells from blood. The receptors originated from a human donor in good health. Both conserved end residues are part of each CDR3. Each record gives: D gene, clone size, J gene, V gene, CDR3 protein, CDR3 DNA. The D gene is left open where the match is weak. Expanded clones get a size class; other rows say once, few or many, or leave the size out.

d_call: TRBD2
clone_size: -
j_call: TRBJ2-2
v_call: TRBV9
cdr3_aa: CASSPRAPNPGLAGAGELFF
cdr3_nt: TGTGCCAGCAGCCCCCGGGCCCCCAATCCGGGACTAGCGGGAGCCGGGGAGCTGTTTTTT

d_call: -
clone_size: many
j_call: TRBJ2-1
v_call: TRBV11-2
cdr3_aa: CASSTLIDNEQFF
cdr3_nt: TGTGCCAGCAGCACGCTAATAGACAATGAGCAGTTCTTC

d_call: -
clone_size: -
j_call: TRBJ2-1
v_call: TRBV28
cdr3_aa: CASSVISESNEQFF
cdr3_nt: TGTGCCAGCAGTGTGATTAGCGAATCCAATGAGCAGTTCTTC

d_call: -
clone_size: few
j_call: TRBJ2-1
v_call: TRBV12-5
cdr3_aa: CASGTPTATNEQFF
cdr3_nt: TGTGCTAGTGGTACCCCGACAGCTACCAATGAGCAGTTCTTC

d_call: -
clone_size: -
j_call: TRBJ2-1
v_call: TRBV11-2
cdr3_aa: CASSPSMGYNEQFF
cdr3_nt: TGTGCCAGCAGCCCATCTATGGGATACAATGAGCAGTTCTTC

d_call: TRBD2
clone_size: few
j_call: TRBJ2-2
v_call: TRBV28
cdr3_aa: CASSLGGSFTGELFF
cdr3_nt: TGTGCCAGCAGTTTAGGCGGGAGTTTCACCGGGGAGCTGTTTTTT

d_call: -
clone_size: -
j_call: TRBJ2-7
v_call: TRBV4-1
cdr3_aa: CASSPGGGGGLYEQYF
cdr3_nt: TGCGCCAGCAGCCCCGGAGGGGGAGGAGGTTTGTACGAGCAGTACTTC

d_call: TRBD1
clone_size: few
j_call: TRBJ1-1
v_call: TRBV3-1
cdr3_aa: CASSPRLTGYTEAFF
cdr3_nt: TGTGCCAGCAGCCCCCGCCTGACAGGGTACACTGAAGCTTTCTTT

d_call: -
clone_size: -
j_call: TRBJ1-1
v_call: TRBV30
cdr3_aa: CALEVPLTEAFF
cdr3_nt: TGTGCCCTAGAGGTTCCGCTCACTGAAGCTTTCTTT

d_call: TRBD2
clone_size: once
j_call: TRBJ2-7
v_call: TRBV5-4
cdr3_aa: CASSGGGIPQYF
cdr3_nt: TGTGCCAGCAGCGGGGGGGGAATTCCGCAGTACTTC

d_call: -
clone_size: -
j_call: TRBJ2-3
v_call: TRBV30
cdr3_aa: CAWSPLGTEQYF
cdr3_nt: TGTGCCTGGAGCCCCTTGGGGACTGAGCAGTATTTT

d_call: -
clone_size: few
j_call: TRBJ2-7
v_call: TRBV24-1
cdr3_aa: CATSDLNSYEQYF
cdr3_nt: TGTGCCACCAGTGACCTAAACTCCTACGAGCAGTACTTC

d_call: TRBD2
clone_size: few
j_call: TRBJ2-2
v_call: TRBV2
cdr3_aa: CASSTSVYTGELFF
cdr3_nt: TGTGCCAGCAGCACTAGCGTTTACACCGGGGAGCTGTTTTTT

d_call: -
clone_size: few
j_call: TRBJ2-5
v_call: TRBV30
cdr3_aa: CAWTRENRETQYF
cdr3_nt: TGTGCCTGGACCCGGGAGAACAGAGAGACCCAGTACTTC

d_call: -
clone_size: -
j_call: TRBJ1-4
v_call: TRBV12-3/TRBV12-4
cdr3_aa: CASSSAQEEEKLFF
cdr3_nt: TGTGCCAGCAGTTCGGCCCAGGAGGAGGAAAAACTGTTTTTT

d_call: -
clone_size: -
j_call: TRBJ2-1
v_call: TRBV20-1
cdr3_aa: CSAPRGLGLWEQFF
cdr3_nt: TGCAGTGCCCCAAGGGGACTGGGCCTTTGGGAGCAGTTCTTC

d_call: TRBD2
clone_size: few
j_call: TRBJ2-1
v_call: TRBV7-9
cdr3_aa: CASSLASGTSYEQFF
cdr3_nt: TGTGCCAGCAGCTTAGCCTCCGGGACTAGCTATGAGCAGTTCTTC

d_call: -
clone_size: -
j_call: TRBJ2-4
v_call: TRBV20-1
cdr3_aa: CSARDEAHWAKNIQYF
cdr3_nt: TGCAGTGCTAGAGATGAGGCTCACTGGGCCAAAAACATTCAGTACTTC

d_call: -
clone_size: few
j_call: TRBJ2-7
v_call: TRBV12-3/TRBV12-4
cdr3_aa: CASSSNRDEQYF
cdr3_nt: TGTGCCAGCAGCTCAAACAGGGACGAGCAGTACTTC

d_call: TRBD1
clone_size: few
j_call: TRBJ2-7
v_call: TRBV5-1
cdr3_aa: CASRSGTGIHEQYF
cdr3_nt: TGCGCCAGCAGGAGTGGGACAGGGATACACGAGCAGTACTTC

d_call: -
clone_size: -
j_call: TRBJ2-5
v_call: TRBV7-6
cdr3_aa: CASSLVARGGETQYF
cdr3_nt: TGTGCCAGCAGCTTAGTGGCCCGGGGCGGGGAGACCCAGTACTTC

d_call: -
clone_size: -
j_call: TRBJ2-7
v_call: TRBV4-3
cdr3_aa: CASSQDRGTFSYEQYF
cdr3_nt: TGCGCCAGCAGCCAAGATCGAGGGACATTCTCCTACGAGCAGTACTTC

d_call: TRBD1
clone_size: many
j_call: TRBJ2-7
v_call: TRBV27
cdr3_aa: CASSSRDRGYEQYF
cdr3_nt: TGTGCCAGCAGTAGCCGGGACAGGGGCTACGAGCAGTACTTC

d_call: -
clone_size: few
j_call: TRBJ1-4
v_call: TRBV5-6
cdr3_aa: CASSSDSVSEKLFF
cdr3_nt: TGTGCCAGCAGCTCCGACAGCGTCAGTGAAAAACTGTTTTTT

d_call: -
clone_size: -
j_call: TRBJ2-7
v_call: TRBV4-1
cdr3_aa: CASSQFGYEQYF
cdr3_nt: TGCGCCAGCAGCCAATTTGGGTACGAGCAGTACTTC

d_call: -
clone_size: many
j_call: TRBJ1-5
v_call: TRBV28
cdr3_aa: CASSATTGASNQPQHF
cdr3_nt: TGTGCCAGCAGTGCTACGACAGGAGCCAGCAATCAGCCCCAGCATTTT

d_call: -
clone_size: -
j_call: TRBJ2-1
v_call: TRBV7-8
cdr3_aa: CASPPRDLAKIYNEQFF
cdr3_nt: TGTGCCAGTCCCCCTCGAGACCTAGCGAAAATCTACAATGAGCAGTTCTTC

d_call: TRBD2
clone_size: -
j_call: TRBJ2-1
v_call: TRBV6-2/TRBV6-3
cdr3_aa: CASSEREENNEQFF
cdr3_nt: TGTGCCAGCAGTGAGCGGGAGGAAAACAATGAGCAGTTCTTC

d_call: -
clone_size: few
j_call: TRBJ2-3
v_call: TRBV7-6
cdr3_aa: CASSLLAERTDTQYF
cdr3_nt: TGTGCCAGCAGCCTCCTGGCGGAGCGCACAGATACGCAGTATTTT

d_call: -
clone_size: -
j_call: TRBJ2-7
v_call: TRBV20-1
cdr3_aa: CSARDDRQTPYEQYF
cdr3_nt: TGCAGTGCTAGAGACGACCGACAGACCCCCTACGAGCAGTACTTC

d_call: TRBD2
clone_size: few
j_call: TRBJ2-1
v_call: TRBV7-3
cdr3_aa: CASSLGTSGRAFEQFF
cdr3_nt: TGTGCCAGCAGCTTAGGGACTAGCGGGAGGGCCTTTGAGCAGTTCTTC

d_call: -
clone_size: -
j_call: TRBJ2-3
v_call: TRBV7-6
cdr3_aa: CASSLVGGATDTQYF
cdr3_nt: TGTGCCAGCAGCTTAGTGGGTGGGGCAACAGATACGCAGTATTTT

d_call: -
clone_size: few
j_call: TRBJ2-1
v_call: TRBV28
cdr3_aa: CASSFSFGNEQFF
cdr3_nt: TGTGCCAGCAGTTTCTCGTTTGGGAATGAGCAGTTCTTC

d_call: TRBD2
clone_size: -
j_call: TRBJ2-1
v_call: TRBV19
cdr3_aa: CASSWGLAATSYNEQFF
cdr3_nt: TGTGCCAGTAGTTGGGGACTAGCGGCCACCTCCTACAATGAGCAGTTCTTC

d_call: -
clone_size: few
j_call: TRBJ2-1
v_call: TRBV7-9
cdr3_aa: CASSAPLDEQFF
cdr3_nt: TGTGCCAGCAGCGCTCCCCTCGATGAGCAGTTCTTC

d_call: TRBD2
clone_size: few
j_call: TRBJ2-7
v_call: TRBV12-3/TRBV12-4
cdr3_aa: CASSSSTSAVWEQYF
cdr3_nt: TGTGCCAGCAGTTCCTCGACTAGCGCAGTCTGGGAGCAGTACTTC

d_call: -
clone_size: -
j_call: TRBJ2-7
v_call: TRBV10-3
cdr3_aa: CASEDAEKAYEQYF
cdr3_nt: TGTGCCAGCGAGGACGCAGAGAAAGCGTACGAGCAGTACTTC

d_call: -
clone_size: -
j_call: TRBJ2-3
v_call: TRBV2
cdr3_aa: CASNDQSSDTQYF
cdr3_nt: TGTGCCAGCAACGACCAATCATCGGATACGCAGTATTTT

d_call: TRBD1
clone_size: -
j_call: TRBJ1-5
v_call: TRBV7-2
cdr3_aa: CASSFTGENQPQHF
cdr3_nt: TGTGCCAGCAGCTTTACAGGGGAGAATCAGCCCCAGCATTTT

d_call: -
clone_size: -
j_call: TRBJ2-7
v_call: TRBV29-1
cdr3_aa: CSVDVSGYEQYF
cdr3_nt: TGCAGCGTTGACGTCTCGGGCTACGAGCAGTACTTC

d_call: TRBD2
clone_size: few
j_call: TRBJ2-1
v_call: TRBV27
cdr3_aa: CASSVLAGGNYNEQFF
cdr3_nt: TGTGCCAGCAGTGTCCTAGCGGGAGGAAACTACAATGAGCAGTTCTTC

d_call: -
clone_size: few
j_call: TRBJ2-5
v_call: TRBV12-3/TRBV12-4
cdr3_aa: CASSQNLNRYSQETQYF
cdr3_nt: TGTGCCAGCAGTCAAAACCTTAACAGGTACAGCCAAGAGACCCAGTACTTC

d_call: -
clone_size: few
j_call: TRBJ1-2
v_call: TRBV6-5
cdr3_aa: CASSSGSYGYTF
cdr3_nt: TGTGCCAGCAGTTCGGGCAGCTATGGCTACACCTTC

d_call: -
clone_size: many
j_call: TRBJ2-1
v_call: TRBV6-6
cdr3_aa: CASSYLGDSYNEQFF
cdr3_nt: TGTGCCAGCAGTTACTTAGGAGACTCCTACAATGAGCAGTTCTTC

d_call: TRBD1
clone_size: few
j_call: TRBJ2-2
v_call: TRBV25-1
cdr3_aa: CASSEYFEARGQGFLTGELFF
cdr3_nt: TGTGCCAGCAGTGAATATTTTGAAGCCCGGGGACAGGGGTTTTTAACCGGGGAGCTGTTTTTT

d_call: -
clone_size: once
j_call: TRBJ2-1
v_call: TRBV27
cdr3_aa: CASSTGWNEQFF
cdr3_nt: TGTGCCAGCTCCACAGGGTGGAATGAGCAGTTCTTC

d_call: -
clone_size: few
j_call: TRBJ1-2
v_call: TRBV6-6
cdr3_aa: CASSHTGHKNYGYTF
cdr3_nt: TGTGCCAGCAGTCATACGGGACATAAAAACTATGGCTACACCTTC

d_call: TRBD2
clone_size: few
j_call: TRBJ2-7
v_call: TRBV28
cdr3_aa: CASKASGNPEQYF
cdr3_nt: TGTGCCAGCAAGGCTAGCGGGAACCCCGAGCAGTACTTC

d_call: TRBD1
clone_size: many
j_call: TRBJ1-5
v_call: TRBV27
cdr3_aa: CASKTGTENQPQHF
cdr3_nt: TGTGCCAGCAAAACCGGGACAGAAAATCAGCCCCAGCATTTT

d_call: TRBD1
clone_size: few
j_call: TRBJ2-1
v_call: TRBV5-1
cdr3_aa: CASSLTARDRDYNEQFF
cdr3_nt: TGCGCCAGCAGCTTGACTGCCCGGGACAGGGACTACAATGAGCAGTTCTTC

d_call: -
clone_size: -
j_call: TRBJ2-2
v_call: TRBV7-9
cdr3_aa: CASSLEMELFF
cdr3_nt: TGTGCCAGCAGCTTAGAAATGGAGCTGTTTTTT